This T cell receptor beta chain was profiled in a study of monozygotic twins with inflammatory bowel disease. Whole-study results and caveats: Healthy co-twins exceeded IBD patients in TCRbeta diversity as measured by inverse Simpson.

This CDR3 comprises 18 residues. Germline CDR1 LGHNA, CDR2 YNFKEQ. UMIs incorporating a 6-nucleotide sample barcode were appended by means of template switching. For each CDR3 protein, TCRdb gives one entry from its re-call of the 5' RACE reads, without DNA. The record lists around 370,000 distinct CDR3 sequences, of which the ten most abundant hold 2.6%. As regards this clonotype: Antigen specificity is unknown.

V and J are TRBV4-2 and TRBJ1-2; no DNA is available, so the TRBD1 call from TCRdb remains unchecked. The clonotype comes from a human donor with ulcerative colitis or Crohn's disease, or a healthy co-twin of an affected twin (not recorded which). The sample was blood. CDR3 region: CASNLNQGQLSSTYGYTF.